These T cell receptor beta chains were read from a single sample in a study of T cells in Graves' hyperthyroidism and ophthalmopathy. TCRdb recomputed calls from the multiplex PCR reads with MiXCR, one row per CDR3 protein. The sample lists roughly 180,000 distinct CDR3 sequences, over 15% occurring once. Input material: blood. The receptor source for this set is a woman between 50 and 59 years old with Graves' hyperthyroidism. CDR3s include the opening cysteine and the closing phenylalanine or tryptophan. D genes are given only for firm matches. A clone size is listed for some rows: how often the clone was seen (once, few, many), or a class if it is expanded.

TRBJ2-2 TRBD1 TRBV7-8 many CASSLVSRGRGTGELFF TGTGCCAGCAGCTTAGTTTCCAGGGGGCGCGGTACCGGGGAGCTGTTTTTT
TRBJ2-5 NA TRBV7-9 many CASSSLLEQTQYF TGTGCCAGCAGCTCCCTTTTGGAGCAGACCCAGTACTTC
TRBJ1-2 TRBD1 TRBV19 many CASSNQHRGLYGYTF TGTGCCAGTAGTAACCAGCACAGGGGCCTTTATGGCTACACCTTC
TRBJ2-7 NA TRBV3-1 many CASSQYDRGFSYEQYF TGTGCCAGCAGCCAATACGATCGGGGGTTCTCCTACGAGCAGTACTTC
TRBJ1-1 TRBD1 TRBV6-5 many CASSYLGQGNTKAFF TGTGCCAGCAGTTATCTCGGACAGGGGAACACTAAAGCTTTCTTT
TRBJ2-3 NA TRBV28 many CASSFISETDTQYF TGTGCCAGCAGTTTTATTTCCGAAACAGATACGCAGTATTTT
TRBJ2-1 NA TRBV6-2/TRBV6-3 few CASSAEGAWNNEQFF TGTGCCAGCAGTGCGGAGGGGGCCTGGAACAATGAGCAGTTCTTC
TRBJ1-2 NA TRBV5-1 many CASSWGATMAGYTF TGCGCCAGCAGCTGGGGGGCCACAATGGCTGGCTACACCTTC
TRBJ2-3 TRBD2 TRBV7-9 many CASSRLAGPDTQYF TGTGCCAGCAGCCGACTAGCGGGGCCAGATACGCAGTATTTT
TRBJ1-2 NA TRBV7-9 many CASSTRTDPNYGYTF TGTGCCAGCAGCACCAGGACAGACCCTAACTATGGCTACACCTTC
TRBJ2-3 NA TRBV6-2/TRBV6-3 many CASSYLGGPTDTQYF TGTGCCAGCAGTTACCTCGGGGGGCCCACAGATACGCAGTATTTT
TRBJ2-3 NA TRBV5-1 many CASSLGPRGDTQYF TGCGCCAGCAGCTTGGGACCCCGGGGAGATACGCAGTATTTT
TRBJ2-5 NA TRBV3-1 few CASSQDLVPQETQYF TGTGCCAGCAGCCAAGATCTGGTCCCACAGGAGACCCAGTACTTC
TRBJ2-3 TRBD2 TRBV6-1 NA CASSSRLAGGPAYF TGTGCCAGCAGTTCCAGACTAGCGGGGGGGCCCGCGTATTTT
TRBJ2-3 NA TRBV28 NA CASSFGRGRGTDTQYF TGTGCCAGCAGTTTTGGCAGGGGACGGGGCACAGATACGCAGTATTTT
TRBJ1-1 NA TRBV6-1 many CAARDIMNTEAFF TGTGCCGCCCGGGACATAATGAACACTGAAGCTTTCTTT
TRBJ1-2 TRBD1 TRBV27 many CASSLYQGAPYGYTF TGTGCCAGCAGTTTATATCAGGGGGCGCCCTATGGCTACACCTTC
TRBJ1-1 NA TRBV3-1 many CASSQTLTEAFF TGTGCCAGCAGTCAAACCCTCACTGAAGCTTTCTTT
TRBJ1-1 NA TRBV12-3/TRBV12-4 many CASSLGVLVTEAFF TGTGCCAGCAGTTTGGGCGTTTTAGTTACTGAAGCTTTCTTT
TRBJ1-3 NA TRBV3-1 few CASLSPGNTIYF TGTGCCAGCCTATCCCCTGGAAACACCATATATTTT
TRBJ1-2 NA TRBV28 NA CASRPEGPHSYGYTF TGTGCCAGCAGGCCCGAGGGACCTCACTCGTATGGCTACACCTTC
TRBJ2-7 TRBD1 TRBV5-1 many CASSTWTGPNYEQYF TGCGCCAGCAGCACCTGGACAGGGCCGAACTACGAGCAGTACTTC
TRBJ1-5 NA TRBV5-6 NA CASSLGSSTSSDQPQHF TGTGCCAGCAGCCTCGGGAGCTCCACGTCCAGCGATCAGCCCCAGCATTTT
TRBJ2-7 TRBD1 TRBV19 many CASSIGTGGTYEQYF TGTGCCAGTAGTATAGGGACAGGGGGTACCTACGAGCAGTACTTC
TRBJ2-1 TRBD2 TRBV29-1 many CSVEWTSSEQFF TGCAGCGTTGAATGGACTAGCAGTGAGCAGTTCTTC
TRBJ2-6 NA TRBV3-1 NA CASSPGTRVGANVLTF TGTGCCAGCAGCCCGGGGACCAGGGTTGGGGCCAACGTCCTGACTTTC
TRBJ2-7 TRBD1 TRBV18 NA CASSPYGQGSSYEQYF TGTGCCAGCTCACCCTACGGACAGGGAAGCTCCTACGAGCAGTACTTC
TRBJ1-1 TRBD1 TRBV20-1 many CSALRQGNNEAFF TGCAGTGCTTTACGACAGGGGAATAATGAAGCTTTCTTT
TRBJ1-2 NA TRBV29-1 many CSVEATAYGYTF TGCAGCGTTGAAGCGACAGCCTATGGCTACACCTTC
TRBJ1-1 NA TRBV28 many CASLPNTEAFF TGTGCCAGCCTCCCGAACACTGAAGCTTTCTTT
TRBJ1-2 NA TRBV6-2/TRBV6-3 many CASSAVRGRSSYGYTF TGTGCCAGCAGCGCGGTCCGGGGACGGTCGTCGTATGGCTACACCTTC
TRBJ2-7 TRBD1 TRBV4-1 NA CASAPAAGTGLVEQYF TGCGCCAGCGCCCCGGCGGCCGGGACAGGTCTGGTCGAGCAGTACTTC
TRBJ2-5 TRBD2 TRBV3-1 NA CASSRRVLAGEKTQYF TGTGCCAGCAGCCGGAGGGTACTAGCGGGGGAGAAGACCCAGTACTTC
TRBJ1-6 TRBD1 TRBV5-1 many CASSTIGQGGNSPLHF TGCGCCAGCAGCACCATAGGACAGGGGGGTAATTCACCCCTCCACTTT
TRBJ2-4 NA TRBV6-1 many CGSLGRAKNIQYF TGTGGTAGCCTGGGGAGGGCCAAAAACATTCAGTACTTC
TRBJ2-7 TRBD1 TRBV20-1 many CSASQGAYEQYF TGCAGTGCTAGTCAGGGGGCCTACGAGCAGTACTTC
TRBJ2-5 TRBD2 TRBV11-2 NA CASSLVGGRTETQYF TGTGCCAGCAGCTTAGTCGGGGGGAGGACAGAGACCCAGTACTTC
TRBJ2-3 TRBD2 TRBV5-1 many CASTLTSGGNTDTQYF TGCGCCAGCACCCTGACTAGCGGGGGTAACACAGATACGCAGTATTTT
TRBJ1-2 NA TRBV7-2 many CASSLVPGNYGYTF TGTGCCAGCAGCTTAGTGCCAGGAAACTATGGCTACACCTTC
TRBJ2-3 TRBD2 TRBV7-2 many CASSLPLGGLAGGFGDTQYF TGTGCCAGCAGCCTCCCTTTGGGGGGACTAGCGGGGGGGTTCGGAGATACGCAGTATTTT
TRBJ2-3 NA TRBV5-1 many CASSSHRRGATDTQYF TGCGCCAGCAGCTCTCATCGCCGGGGGGCGACAGATACGCAGTATTTT
TRBJ2-2 NA TRBV9 NA CASSAEGHGELFF TGTGCCAGCAGCGCTGAAGGTCACGGGGAGCTGTTTTTT
TRBJ1-1 NA TRBV29-1 many CSVGQFLNTEAFF TGCAGCGTTGGACAGTTCCTGAACACTGAAGCTTTCTTT
TRBJ1-1 NA TRBV20-1 many CSASKGSSNTEAFF TGCAGTGCTAGTAAGGGATCATCGAACACTGAAGCTTTCTTT
TRBJ2-5 TRBD1 TRBV7-3 many CASSLYGKGQGYTETQYF TGTGCCAGCAGCTTATATGGGAAGGGACAGGGGTATACTGAGACCCAGTACTTC